A selection of T cell receptor beta chains follows, all from one sample in a study of shared clonotypes between healthy human individuals. Profiled with immunoSEQ multiplex PCR; TCRdb holds only in-frame clones, not every one. The sample yields approximately 1,500,000 clones, approximately 97% seen once. The sequencing sample was made of naive CD4+ T cells sorted from blood. The receptors were sampled from a man aged 25 to 45 in good health. The CDR3 runs from the conserved cysteine through the conserved F or W. A D gene is named only where the DNA matches it firmly. Part of the rows lack a size; the others show once, few, many or a class for expanded clones.

clone_size | j_call | v_call | d_call | cdr3_nt | cdr3_aa
- | TRBJ2-6 | TRBV6-4 | - | TGTGCCAGCAGTGACTGGGGTAGGTCCAACGTCCTGACTTTC | CASSDWGRSNVLTF
- | TRBJ2-3 | TRBV29-1 | - | TGCAGCGTTGTAACTCATACGCAGTATTTT | CSVVTHTQYF
- | TRBJ2-2 | TRBV9 | TRBD2 | TGTGCCAGCAGCGGTGGACTAGCGGGAGAGCGCCGGGACACCGGGGAGCTGTTTTTT | CASSGGLAGERRDTGELFF
- | TRBJ1-1 | TRBV30 | - | TGTGCCCTCCGAGGAGGGGTGGCTGAAGCTTTCTTT | CALRGGVAEAFF
- | TRBJ1-1 | TRBV2 | - | TGTGCCAGCACAGTTCTGAACACTGAAGCTTTCTTT | CASTVLNTEAFF
once | TRBJ2-7 | TRBV11-1 | - | TGTGCCAGCAGCTTATACAGGGCCTCCTACGAGCAGTACTTC | CASSLYRASYEQYF
- | TRBJ1-1 | TRBV29-1 | - | TGCAGCGTTGATCGATCGAGCACTGAAGCTTTCTTT | CSVDRSSTEAFF
- | TRBJ2-7 | TRBV5-1 | TRBD2 | TGCGCCAGCAGTTCGGGACTAGCGGGAGCTTGGGAGCAGTACTTC | CASSSGLAGAWEQYF
- | TRBJ1-5 | TRBV19 | - | TGTGCCAGTAGGAAAGGCCGTAGGCAGGATCATCAGCCCCAGCATTTT | CASRKGRRQDHQPQHF
- | TRBJ1-2 | TRBV5-1 | - | TGCGCCAGCAGCTTGGTTGGACGGGAAGGACCCAACTATGGCTACACCTTC | CASSLVGREGPNYGYTF
- | TRBJ1-1 | TRBV10-2 | TRBD1 | TGCGCCAGCAGCTTCGGACAGGGAAGTGAAGCTTTCTTT | CASSFGQGSEAFF